Presented here are 7 T cell receptor beta chains from one specimen sequenced in a study of regulatory and conventional T cells in RAG deficiency. The table came from immunoSEQ multiplex PCR; TCRdb's copy has only in-frame clones and leaves some out. The data hold more than 10,000 clones, with 85% to 95% observed a single time. Genomic DNA came from blood conventional CD4+ T cells gated CD25-low CD127-high. The sample was also linked to a second study, of regulatory T cells. Turning to that study: The PCR used 52 TRBV and 13 TRBJ primers.

What was sequenced was CD4+ effector T cells sorted from blood. Receptors were obtained from a human donor in good health.

CDR3 bases: TGCGCCAGCAGCATCGCCGGGACAGATCTTAATTCACCCCTCCACTTT. Translation: CASSIAGTDLNSPLHF. V is TRBV5-1 and J is TRBJ1-6, with 7 bases matching TRBD1. The CDR3 is 16 amino acids. V was pared by 4 bases and J by 6 bases, with 10 bases of the junction left unmatched. The germline gives CDR1 SGHRS, CDR2 YFSETQ.

The chain recombines TRBV20-1 with TRBJ1-1; 7 bases fit TRBD1. The CDR3 length is 11 residues. The V segment lost 5 bases and the J segment 10 bases; nucleotides outside the gene matches: 7. Germline CDR1 reads DFQATT; CDR2 reads SNEGSKA (reference sequence). CDR3 nucleotides: TGCAGTGCTTTCGGACAGGTTGCAGCTTTCTTT. It is translated as CSAFGQVAAFF.

This clone was counted a single time. The chain uses TRBV5-1 and TRBJ2-5; 7 nucleotides match TRBD2. CDR1 and CDR2 from the germline V gene are SGHRS and YFSETQ. The CDR3 length is 16 residues. Trimming cost V 0 bases and J 4 bases; bases outside gene matches: 9. This CDR3 is CASSLAASGGGETQYF. The CDR3 DNA reads as TGCGCCAGCAGCTTGGCGGCTAGCGGTGGTGGAGAGACCCAGTACTTC. The variable domain in full, with the rest retrieved from reference TRBV5-1 and TRBJ2-5, is KAGVTQTPRYLIKTRGQQVTLSCSPISGHRSVSWYQQTPGQGLQFLFEYFSETQRNKGNFPGRFSGRQFSNSRSEMNVSTLELGDSALYLCASSLAASGGGETQYFGPGTRLLVL.

V gene TRBV6-5 combines with J gene TRBJ1-1; TRBD1 matches at 7 bases. The CDR3 totals 14 residues. Per the germline V gene, CDR1 is MNHEY and CDR2 is SVGAGI. Germline trimming cut 5 bases from V and 1 base from J; bases unmatched to any gene: 4. CDR3 sequence reads: CASSAGQPNTEAFF. CDR3 coding DNA: TGTGCCAGCAGTGCGGGACAGCCGAACACTGAAGCTTTCTTT.

J is TRBJ1-2 and V is TRBV28; D might be TRBD1 (6 bases). Germline-derived CDR1 and CDR2 are MDHEN and SYDVKM. The CDR3 loop spans 18 amino acids. V was trimmed by 7 bases and J by 1 base, leaving 25 bases between them. This CDR3 reads CASTTLGAGVGSNYGYTF. Written as DNA, the CDR3 is TGTGCCAGCACCACCCTCGGGGCAGGGGTAGGCAGTAACTATGGCTACACCTTC.

This chain links TRBV7-9 with TRBJ2-5; a possible D gene is TRBD1 (6 bases). Between the trimmed V and J ends, which lost 3 bases and 2 bases, there was a span of 10 bases. The germline CDR1 and CDR2 sequences are SEHNR and FQNEAQ (reference sequence). The CDR3 length is 14 residues. The CDR3 DNA is TGTGCCAGCAGCTTTGGGACATCGCAAGAGACCCAGTACTTC. Protein product: CASSFGTSQETQYF.

V is TRBV7-8 and J is TRBJ1-5; D is possibly TRBD1 (5 bases). The CDR3 is 18 residues long. Trimming removed 5 bases from V and 3 bases from J, with 23 bases in between. Germline lookup yields CDR1 SGHVS and CDR2 FQNEAQ. The CDR3 loop reads CASSPIPGQGLDNQPQHF. CDR3 DNA: TGTGCCAGCAGCCCTATCCCCGGACAAGGATTAGACAATCAGCCCCAGCATTTT.